A selection of T cell receptor beta chains follows, all from one sample in a study of response to subunit inactivated influenza vaccine. TCRdb re-called the RT-PCR reads through MiXCR, storing one row per CDR3 protein. The sample shows under 550,000 distinct CDR3 sequences, more than 7% of them seen only once. The sample here was PBMCs from blood, taken about 24 months after vaccination. All receptors derive from a man aged 50-75 years who received an inactivated influenza vaccine. CDR3s include the opening cysteine and the closing phenylalanine or tryptophan. The D gene is left open where the match is weak. Where a row states a size, it is once, few, many or the class of an expanded clone; other rows omit it.

V: TRBV11-2; size: -; D: -; length: 16; J: TRBJ2-1; DNA: TGTGCCAGCAGCTTAGTCTCGGGACATCCCTACAATGAGCAGTTCTTC; CDR3: CASSLVSGHPYNEQFF
V: TRBV5-1; size: few; D: TRBD2; length: 16; J: TRBJ2-5; DNA: TGCGCCAGCAGCTTGGACATCAAGACTAGCGAACAGACCCAGTACTTC; CDR3: CASSLDIKTSEQTQYF
V: TRBV6-1; size: many; D: -; length: 10; J: TRBJ2-1; DNA: TGTGCCAGCAGTGCTCTGGAGCAGTTCTTC; CDR3: CASSALEQFF
V: TRBV7-8; size: many; D: TRBD1; length: 13; J: TRBJ2-7; DNA: TGTGCCAGCAGCCCCGGGACAGGGGTTGAGCAGTACTTC; CDR3: CASSPGTGVEQYF
V: TRBV5-1; size: many; D: TRBD2; length: 17; J: TRBJ2-1; DNA: TGCGCCAGCAGCTTGGAACTAGCGACCCGATCCTACAATGAGCAGTTCTTC; CDR3: CASSLELATRSYNEQFF
V: TRBV7-2; size: many; D: -; length: 16; J: TRBJ1-1; DNA: TGTGCCAGCAGCTTAAGTTCGGGGTATGTTTACGCTGAAGCTTTCTTT; CDR3: CASSLSSGYVYAEAFF
V: TRBV28; size: few; D: TRBD1; length: 15; J: TRBJ2-1; DNA: TGTGCCAGCCGATCCGGGACAGTGTCCTACAATGAGCAGTTCTTC; CDR3: CASRSGTVSYNEQFF
V: TRBV18; size: few; D: -; length: 15; J: TRBJ1-2; DNA: TGTGCCAGCTCACCACGATCAGTCCCTGACTATGGCTACACCTTC; CDR3: CASSPRSVPDYGYTF
V: TRBV12-3/TRBV12-4; size: few; D: -; length: 17; J: TRBJ1-3; DNA: TGTGCCAGCAGCCACACCTCCGGGACATTGGGTGTCGGCACCATATATTTT; CDR3: CASSHTSGTLGVGTIYF
V: TRBV20-1; size: -; D: -; length: 13; J: TRBJ1-2; DNA: TGCAGTGCTAGTCTACCCTTGGGCTATGGCTACACCTTC; CDR3: CSASLPLGYGYTF
V: TRBV28; size: few; D: TRBD2; length: 15; J: TRBJ2-3; DNA: TGTGCCAGCAGTCCCGCGGGGGGCGGGACAGATACGCAGTATTTT; CDR3: CASSPAGGGTDTQYF
V: TRBV12-3/TRBV12-4; size: -; D: -; length: 14; J: TRBJ2-7; DNA: TGTGCCAGCAGTTCGCAGGGATCCCCTCGCGAGCAGTACTTC; CDR3: CASSSQGSPREQYF
V: TRBV10-3; size: -; D: TRBD2; length: 14; J: TRBJ2-7; DNA: TGTGCCATCAGTGAAGGTAGCGGGAGCTACGAGCAGTACTTC; CDR3: CAISEGSGSYEQYF
V: TRBV12-3/TRBV12-4; size: few; D: TRBD1; length: 16; J: TRBJ1-1; DNA: TGTGCCAGCAGTTTTACGGGCAGGGGGTCGGGCACTGAAGCTTTCTTT; CDR3: CASSFTGRGSGTEAFF
V: TRBV4-3; size: once; D: -; length: 16; J: TRBJ2-3; DNA: TGCGCCAGCAGCCAAGTGGTGGACAGAGGGACAGATACGCAGTATTTT; CDR3: CASSQVVDRGTDTQYF
V: TRBV3-1; size: -; D: TRBD2; length: 13; J: TRBJ2-1; DNA: TGTGCCAGCTCTGGGCCTAGCGGGGGTGAGCAGTTCTTC; CDR3: CASSGPSGGEQFF
V: TRBV3-1; size: few; D: -; length: 13; J: TRBJ1-1; DNA: TGTGCCAGCCGGGCCGTGGAGAACACTGAAGCTTTCTTT; CDR3: CASRAVENTEAFF
V: TRBV3-1; size: -; D: -; length: 18; J: TRBJ2-5; DNA: TGTGCCAGCAGCCAAGCCGAGGGTGGGGCCAGCCTCGGGGGGACCCAGTACTTC; CDR3: CASSQAEGGASLGGTQYF
V: TRBV5-1; size: -; D: -; length: 14; J: TRBJ1-2; DNA: TGCGCCAGCAGCCAGGAGGCAAGGGGGTATGGCTACACCTTC; CDR3: CASSQEARGYGYTF
V: TRBV11-1; size: many; D: -; length: 14; J: TRBJ2-7; DNA: TGTGCCAGCAGCTTGGGGGCGCGGTCCTACGAGCAGTACTTC; CDR3: CASSLGARSYEQYF
V: TRBV20-1; size: many; D: TRBD2; length: 14; J: TRBJ2-7; DNA: TGCAGTGCCACCCCATCGGGACTACACTACGAGCAGTACTTC; CDR3: CSATPSGLHYEQYF
V: TRBV10-3; size: few; D: TRBD1; length: 14; J: TRBJ2-3; DNA: TGTGCCATCAGGAGGGGACAGGATCCAGATACGCAGTATTTT; CDR3: CAIRRGQDPDTQYF
V: TRBV20-1; size: -; D: TRBD2; length: 14; J: TRBJ2-5; DNA: TGCAGTGCTTCTCGACCGGGACTAGAGGAGACCCAGTACTTC; CDR3: CSASRPGLEETQYF
V: TRBV12-3/TRBV12-4; size: many; D: TRBD1; length: 13; J: TRBJ2-7; DNA: TGTGCCAGCAGAGGGACAGGAAACTACGAGCAGTACTTC; CDR3: CASRGTGNYEQYF
V: TRBV12-3/TRBV12-4; size: many; D: TRBD1; length: 13; J: TRBJ1-1; DNA: TGTGCCAGCAGTGCGACCGACAGGGGCAAAGGTTTCTTT; CDR3: CASSATDRGKGFF
V: TRBV7-2; size: many; D: -; length: 13; J: TRBJ2-7; DNA: TGTGCCAGCAGCCGCGACCCTGGCTACGAGCAGTACTTC; CDR3: CASSRDPGYEQYF
V: TRBV3-1; size: few; D: TRBD1; length: 14; J: TRBJ1-1; DNA: TGTGCCAGCAGCCAAGTTCCGGGACAGGCTGAAGCTTTCTTT; CDR3: CASSQVPGQAEAFF
V: TRBV5-1; size: many; D: -; length: 14; J: TRBJ2-7; DNA: TGCGCCAGCAGCTTAGGTGGGAGCTTCTACGAGCAGTACTTC; CDR3: CASSLGGSFYEQYF
V: TRBV27; size: -; D: -; length: 15; J: TRBJ2-1; DNA: TGTGCCAGCAGTCCCCCCAGGGGAGTTGGTATTGAGCAGTTCTTC; CDR3: CASSPPRGVGIEQFF
V: TRBV24-1; size: -; D: TRBD1; length: 14; J: TRBJ2-7; DNA: TGTGCCACCAGTGGACAGGGAAGCTCCTACGAGCAGTACTTC; CDR3: CATSGQGSSYEQYF
V: TRBV12-3/TRBV12-4; size: few; D: -; length: 14; J: TRBJ2-7; DNA: TGTGCCAGCAGTTTTGGGGGTTCTCTCTACGAGCAGTACTTC; CDR3: CASSFGGSLYEQYF
V: TRBV20-1; size: -; D: -; length: 20; J: TRBJ2-5; DNA: TGCAGTGCTAGAGGACCTAGGTGGGGGGCCCACACACCGTACCAAGAGACCCAGTACTTC; CDR3: CSARGPRWGAHTPYQETQYF
V: TRBV27; size: -; D: TRBD2; length: 16; J: TRBJ2-2; DNA: TGTGCCAGCAGTTTTATCGGGGGGGCTAACACCGGGGAGCTGTTTTTT; CDR3: CASSFIGGANTGELFF
V: TRBV23-1; size: -; D: -; length: 14; J: TRBJ2-5; DNA: TGCGCCAGCAGTCAAACAGCCCAAAGGGAGACCCAGTACTTC; CDR3: CASSQTAQRETQYF
V: TRBV27; size: -; D: -; length: 13; J: TRBJ2-7; DNA: TGTGCCAGCAGTCGACAACTAGGCTACGAGCAGTACTTC; CDR3: CASSRQLGYEQYF
V: TRBV7-2; size: few; D: -; length: 14; J: TRBJ2-7; DNA: TGTGCCAGCAGCCGATTTTCCCCGACATACGAGCAGTACTTC; CDR3: CASSRFSPTYEQYF
V: TRBV29-1; size: few; D: TRBD2; length: 16; J: TRBJ2-5; DNA: TGCAGCGTTGGAAAGGCTAGCGGACGATACCAAGAGACCCAGTACTTC; CDR3: CSVGKASGRYQETQYF
V: TRBV29-1; size: -; D: -; length: 12; J: TRBJ1-2; DNA: TGCAGCGTTGAACAGGTGGACTATGGCTACACCTTC; CDR3: CSVEQVDYGYTF